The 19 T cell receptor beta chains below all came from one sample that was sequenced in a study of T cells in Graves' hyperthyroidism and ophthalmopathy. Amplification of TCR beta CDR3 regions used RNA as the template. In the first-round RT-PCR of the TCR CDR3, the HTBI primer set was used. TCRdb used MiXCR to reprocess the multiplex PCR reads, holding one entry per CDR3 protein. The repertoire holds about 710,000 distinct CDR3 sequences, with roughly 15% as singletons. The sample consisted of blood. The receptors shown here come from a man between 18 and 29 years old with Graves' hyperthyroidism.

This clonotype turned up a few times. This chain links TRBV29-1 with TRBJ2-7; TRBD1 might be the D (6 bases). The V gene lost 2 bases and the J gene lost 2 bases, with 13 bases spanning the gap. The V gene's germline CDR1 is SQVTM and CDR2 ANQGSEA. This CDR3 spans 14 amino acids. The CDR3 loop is CSVEITGSAYEQYF. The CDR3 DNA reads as TGCAGCGTTGAAATAACAGGGTCAGCCTACGAGCAGTACTTC.

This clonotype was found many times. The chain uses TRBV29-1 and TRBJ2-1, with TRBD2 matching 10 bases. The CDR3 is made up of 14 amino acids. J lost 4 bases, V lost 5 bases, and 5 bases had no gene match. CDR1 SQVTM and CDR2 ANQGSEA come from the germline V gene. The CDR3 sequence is CSVLTSGLYNEQFF. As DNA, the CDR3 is TGCAGCGTTCTGACTAGCGGGCTGTACAATGAGCAGTTCTTC.

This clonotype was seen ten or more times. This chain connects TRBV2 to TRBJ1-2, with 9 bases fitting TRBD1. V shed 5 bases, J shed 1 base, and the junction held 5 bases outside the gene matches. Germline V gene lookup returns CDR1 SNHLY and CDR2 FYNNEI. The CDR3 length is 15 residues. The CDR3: CASSQDRGVNYGYTF. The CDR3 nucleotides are TGTGCCAGCAGTCAGGACAGGGGTGTTAACTATGGCTACACCTTC.

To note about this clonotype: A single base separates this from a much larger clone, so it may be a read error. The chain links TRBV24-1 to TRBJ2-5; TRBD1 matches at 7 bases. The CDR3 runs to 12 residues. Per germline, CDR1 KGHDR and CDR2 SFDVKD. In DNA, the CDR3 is TGTGGCACCGGGGACAGCCAAGAGACCCAGTACTTC. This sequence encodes CGTGDSQETQYF.

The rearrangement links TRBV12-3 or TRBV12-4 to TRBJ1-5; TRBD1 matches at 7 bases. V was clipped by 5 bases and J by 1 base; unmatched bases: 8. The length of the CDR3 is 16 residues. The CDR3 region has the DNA TGTGCCAGCAGTAACCGGGACAGTATCAGCAATCAGCCCCAGCATTTT. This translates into CASSNRDSISNQPQHF.

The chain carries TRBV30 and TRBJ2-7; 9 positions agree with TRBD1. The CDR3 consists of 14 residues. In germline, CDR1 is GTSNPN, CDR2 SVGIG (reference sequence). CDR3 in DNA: TGTGCGTCTAGATGGACAGGGGCGTCCTACGAGCAGTACTTC. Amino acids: CASRWTGASYEQYF.

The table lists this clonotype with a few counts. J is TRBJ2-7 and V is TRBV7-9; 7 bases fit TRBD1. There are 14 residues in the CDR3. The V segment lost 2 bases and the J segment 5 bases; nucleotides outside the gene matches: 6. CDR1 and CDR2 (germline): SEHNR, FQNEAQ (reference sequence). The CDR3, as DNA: TGTGCCAGCAGCTTATCCGCCGGGACAGACGAGCAGTACTTC. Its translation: CASSLSAGTDEQYF.

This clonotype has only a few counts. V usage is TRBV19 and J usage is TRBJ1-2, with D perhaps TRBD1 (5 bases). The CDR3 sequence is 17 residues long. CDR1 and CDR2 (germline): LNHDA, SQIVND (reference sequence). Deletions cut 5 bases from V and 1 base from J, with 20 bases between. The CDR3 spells CASSAPHRGGSNYGYTF. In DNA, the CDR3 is TGTGCCAGTAGTGCCCCCCACCGGGGCGGAAGTAACTATGGCTACACCTTC.

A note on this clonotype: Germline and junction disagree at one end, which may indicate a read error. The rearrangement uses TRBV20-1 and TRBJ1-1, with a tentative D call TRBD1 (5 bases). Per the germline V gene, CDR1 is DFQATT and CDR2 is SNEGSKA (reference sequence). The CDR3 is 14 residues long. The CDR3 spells CSATRGGRNTEALF. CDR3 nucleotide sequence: TGCAGTGCTACTCGCGGGGGACGTAACACTGAAGCTCTCTTT.

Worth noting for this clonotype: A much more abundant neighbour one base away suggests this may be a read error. This CDR3 reads CASRDFPAVQFF. The CDR3 DNA reads as TGTGCCAGCAGAGACTTCCCCGCTGTGCAGTTCTTC. The chain uses TRBV28 and TRBJ2-1; D unclear. This CDR3 region has 12 residues. V was shortened by 6 bases and J by 12 bases, with 15 bases between the two germline ends. The germline V gene encodes CDR1 MDHEN and CDR2 SYDVKM.

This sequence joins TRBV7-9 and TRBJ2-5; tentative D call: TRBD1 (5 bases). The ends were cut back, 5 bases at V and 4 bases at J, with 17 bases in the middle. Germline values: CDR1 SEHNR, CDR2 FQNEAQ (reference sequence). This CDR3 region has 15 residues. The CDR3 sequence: CASSPRGAHGETQYF. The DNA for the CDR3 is TGTGCCAGCAGCCCCCGTGGGGCGCATGGAGAGACCCAGTACTTC. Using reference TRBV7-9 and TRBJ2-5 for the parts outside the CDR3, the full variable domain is DTGVSQNPRHKITKRGQNVTFRCDPISEHNRLYWYRQTLGQGPEFLTYFQNEAQLEKSRLLSDRFSAERPKGSFSTLEIQRTEQGDSAMYLCASSPRGAHGETQYFGPGTRLLVL.

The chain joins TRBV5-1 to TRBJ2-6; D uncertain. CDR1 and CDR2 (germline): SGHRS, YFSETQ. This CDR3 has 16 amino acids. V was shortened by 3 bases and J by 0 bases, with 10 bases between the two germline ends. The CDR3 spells CASSSGRSSGANVLTF. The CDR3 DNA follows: TGCGCCAGCAGCTCAGGCAGGAGCTCTGGGGCCAACGTCCTGACTTTC.

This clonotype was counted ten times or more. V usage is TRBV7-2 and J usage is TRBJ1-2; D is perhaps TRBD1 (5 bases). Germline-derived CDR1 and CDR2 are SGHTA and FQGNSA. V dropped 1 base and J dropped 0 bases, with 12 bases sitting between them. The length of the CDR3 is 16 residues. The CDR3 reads CASSLEGLGANYGYTF. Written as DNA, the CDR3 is TGTGCCAGCAGCTTAGAGGGGTTGGGAGCTAACTATGGCTACACCTTC. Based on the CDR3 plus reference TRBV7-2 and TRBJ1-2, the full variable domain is GAGVSQSPSNKVTEKGKDVELRCDPISGHTALYWYRQSLGQGLEFLIYFQGNSAPDKSGLPSDRFSAERTGGSVSTLTIQRTQQEDSAVYLCASSLEGLGANYGYTFGSGTRLTVV.

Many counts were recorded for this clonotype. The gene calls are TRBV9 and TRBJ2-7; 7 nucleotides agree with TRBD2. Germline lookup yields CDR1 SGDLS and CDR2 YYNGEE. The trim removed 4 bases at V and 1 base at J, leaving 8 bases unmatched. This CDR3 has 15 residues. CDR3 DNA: TGTGCCAGCAGCCCCCGCGGGAGCCAGTCCTACGAGCAGTACTTC. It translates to CASSPRGSQSYEQYF.

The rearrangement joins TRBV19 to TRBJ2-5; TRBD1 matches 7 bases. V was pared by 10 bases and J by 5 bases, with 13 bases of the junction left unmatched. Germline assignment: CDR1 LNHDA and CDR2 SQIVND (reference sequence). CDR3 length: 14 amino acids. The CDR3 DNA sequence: TGTGCCACTCAGACAGGGCGAGGAAAGGAGACCCAGTACTTC. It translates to CATQTGRGKETQYF.

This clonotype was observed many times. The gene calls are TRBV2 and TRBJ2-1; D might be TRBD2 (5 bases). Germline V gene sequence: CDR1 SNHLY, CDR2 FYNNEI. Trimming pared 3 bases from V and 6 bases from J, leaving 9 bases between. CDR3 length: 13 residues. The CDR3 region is CASSEAGTNEQFF. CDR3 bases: TGTGCCAGCAGTGAGGCGGGTACCAATGAGCAGTTCTTC.

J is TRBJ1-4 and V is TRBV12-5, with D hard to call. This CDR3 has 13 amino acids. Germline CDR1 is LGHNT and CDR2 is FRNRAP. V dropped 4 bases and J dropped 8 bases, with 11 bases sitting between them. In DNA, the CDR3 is TGTGCTAGTGGTTCGACCCCGACAGAAAAACTGTTTTTT. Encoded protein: CASGSTPTEKLFF.

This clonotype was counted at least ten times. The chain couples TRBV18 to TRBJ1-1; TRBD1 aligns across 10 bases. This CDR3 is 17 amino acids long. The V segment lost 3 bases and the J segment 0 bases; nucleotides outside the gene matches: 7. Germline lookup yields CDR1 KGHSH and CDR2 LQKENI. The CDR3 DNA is TGTGCCAGCTCACCTTTGGGACAGGGGTTCATGAACACTGAAGCTTTCTTT. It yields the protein CASSPLGQGFMNTEAFF.

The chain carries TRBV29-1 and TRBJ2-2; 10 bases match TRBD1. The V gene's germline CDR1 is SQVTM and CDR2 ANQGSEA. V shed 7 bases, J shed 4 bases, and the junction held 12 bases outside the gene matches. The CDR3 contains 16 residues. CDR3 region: CSARSGQGRITGELFF. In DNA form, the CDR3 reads TGCAGCGCCCGGTCGGGACAGGGGAGAATCACCGGGGAGCTGTTTTTT.